This T cell receptor (beta chain) was sequenced during a study of beta chain features in type 1 diabetes. The sequenced template was cDNA made from the entire isolated RNA. Sequencing was performed with immunoSEQ multiplex PCR; in TCRdb, only in-frame clones are kept and a portion is missing. Found here are a few hundred thousand clones, roughly 21% of them singletons; the top ten hold 0.028%. Study observations and caveats: Shortening of TCRB CDR3s, moderate but significant, appeared in all four CD4+ subsets of Type 1 diabetes patients.

The CDR3 is 17 amino acids. Germline V gene data show CDR1 as SGHDT and CDR2 as YYEEEE. Losses at the gene ends were 4 bases for V and 2 bases for J; bases not matched to a gene: 8. In the case of this clone: Its antigen is not identified.

This TCR came from a woman between 40 and 55 years old with type 1 diabetes. This chain connects TRBV5-6 to TRBJ2-6, with 8 bases identical to TRBD1. The material sequenced was naive CD4+ T cells from blood. As DNA, the CDR3 is TGTGCCAGCAGCCGTGGACAGGGTCCAACTGGGGCCAACGTCCTGACTTTC. It is translated as CASSRGQGPTGANVLTF.